This TCR beta chain was obtained from a study of blood T cell repertoires in COVID-19. Whole-study context: Spain, Italy and the United States supplied samples that represented acute and convalescent COVID-19. T cells, B-cell-depleted T cells, or PBMCs supplied cDNA or gDNA.

Source study methods: Reference gene primers were amplified, and this amplification served to estimate nucleated cell counts. Method: immunoSEQ multiplex PCR; TCRdb's copy keeps in-frame clones and lacks some. V and J calls and clone size are those listed in that table; D and trimming were worked out from the DNA. The repertoire holds around 99,000 clones, 75% to 85% seen once, with approximately 7.9% in the top ten. This receptor was identified in a woman older than 75 with active or convalescent COVID-19. Sequences were obtained from peripheral blood.

The CDR3 region has the DNA TGTGCCAGCAGTTTATCCCTAGCCATTGAGCAGTTCTTC. Its protein product is CASSLSLAIEQFF. The chain links TRBV27 to TRBJ2-1, with D perhaps TRBD2 (5 bases). The V gene lost 0 bases and the J gene lost 9 bases, with 9 bases spanning the gap. The CDR3 spans 13 residues. The germline V gene encodes CDR1 MNHEY and CDR2 SMNVEV (reference sequence).